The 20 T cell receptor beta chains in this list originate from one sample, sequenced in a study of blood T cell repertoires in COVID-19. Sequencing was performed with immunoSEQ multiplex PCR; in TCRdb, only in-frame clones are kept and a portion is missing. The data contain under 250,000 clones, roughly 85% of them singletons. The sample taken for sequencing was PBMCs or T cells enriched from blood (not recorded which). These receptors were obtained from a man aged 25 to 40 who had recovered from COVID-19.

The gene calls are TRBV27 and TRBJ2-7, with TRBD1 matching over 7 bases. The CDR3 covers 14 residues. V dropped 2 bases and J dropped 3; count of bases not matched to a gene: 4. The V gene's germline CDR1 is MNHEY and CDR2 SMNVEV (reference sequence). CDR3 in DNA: TGTGCCAGCAGTTTACGGGACAGCTACTACGAGCAGTACTTC. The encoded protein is CASSLRDSYYEQYF.

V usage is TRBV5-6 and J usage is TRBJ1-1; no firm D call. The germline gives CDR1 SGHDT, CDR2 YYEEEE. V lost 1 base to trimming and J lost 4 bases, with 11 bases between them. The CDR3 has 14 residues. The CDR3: CASSLRGLATEAFF. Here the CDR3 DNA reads TGTGCCAGCAGCTTGAGAGGGTTGGCCACTGAAGCTTTCTTT.

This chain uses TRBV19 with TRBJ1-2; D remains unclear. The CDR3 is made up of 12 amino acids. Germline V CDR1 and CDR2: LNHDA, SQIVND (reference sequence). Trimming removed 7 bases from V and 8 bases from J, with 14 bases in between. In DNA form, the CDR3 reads TGTGCCAGTACGACCGGGAGCCGGGGCTACACCTTC. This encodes CASTTGSRGYTF. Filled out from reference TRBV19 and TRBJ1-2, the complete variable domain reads DGGITQSPKYLFRKEGQNVTLSCEQNLNHDAMYWYRQDPGQGLRLIYYSQIVNDFQKGDIAEGYSVSREKKESFPLTVTSAQKNPTAFYLCASTTGSRGYTFGSGTRLTVV.

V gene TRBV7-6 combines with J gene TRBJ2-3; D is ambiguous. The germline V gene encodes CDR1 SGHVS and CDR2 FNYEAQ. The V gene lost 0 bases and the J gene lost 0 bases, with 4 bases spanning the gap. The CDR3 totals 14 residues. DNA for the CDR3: TGTGCCAGCAGCTTAGCAGCTAGCACAGATACGCAGTATTTT. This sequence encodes CASSLAASTDTQYF.

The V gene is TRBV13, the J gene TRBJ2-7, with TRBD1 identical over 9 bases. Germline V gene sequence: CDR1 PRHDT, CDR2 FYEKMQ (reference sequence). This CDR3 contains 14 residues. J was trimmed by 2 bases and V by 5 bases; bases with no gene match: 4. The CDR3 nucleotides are TGTGCCAGCAGCCCGGGACAGGGAACCTACGAGCAGTACTTC. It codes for CASSPGQGTYEQYF.

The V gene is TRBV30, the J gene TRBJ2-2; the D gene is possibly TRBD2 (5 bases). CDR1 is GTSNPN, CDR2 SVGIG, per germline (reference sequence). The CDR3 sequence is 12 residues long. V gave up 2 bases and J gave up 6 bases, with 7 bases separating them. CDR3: CAWSPGAGELFF. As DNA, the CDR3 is TGTGCCTGGAGTCCCGGGGCCGGGGAGCTGTTTTTT. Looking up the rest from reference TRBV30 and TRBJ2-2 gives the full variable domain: SQTIHQWPATLVQPVGSPLSLECTVEGTSNPNLYWYRQAAGRGLQLLFYSVGIGQISSEVPQNLSASRPQDRQFILSSKKLLLSDSGFYLCAWSPGAGELFFGEGSRLTVL.

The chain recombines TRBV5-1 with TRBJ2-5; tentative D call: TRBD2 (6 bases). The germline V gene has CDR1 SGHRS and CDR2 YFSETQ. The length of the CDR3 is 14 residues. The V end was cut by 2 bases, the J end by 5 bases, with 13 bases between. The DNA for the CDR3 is TGCGCCAGCAGCTTAGGGGAGGCACGGGAGACCCAGTACTTC. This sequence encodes CASSLGEARETQYF.

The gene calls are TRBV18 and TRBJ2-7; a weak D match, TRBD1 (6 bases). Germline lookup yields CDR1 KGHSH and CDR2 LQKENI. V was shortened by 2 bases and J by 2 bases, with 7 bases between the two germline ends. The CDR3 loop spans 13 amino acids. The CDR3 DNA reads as TGTGCCAGCTCACCATCAGGGGCCTACGAGCAGTACTTC. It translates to CASSPSGAYEQYF.

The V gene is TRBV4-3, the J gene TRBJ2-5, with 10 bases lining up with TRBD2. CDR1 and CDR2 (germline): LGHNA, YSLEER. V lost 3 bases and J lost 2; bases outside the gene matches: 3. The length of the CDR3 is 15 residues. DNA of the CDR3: TGCGCCAGCAGCCAGAAGCGGGGGGGACAAGAGACCCAGTACTTC. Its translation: CASSQKRGGQETQYF.

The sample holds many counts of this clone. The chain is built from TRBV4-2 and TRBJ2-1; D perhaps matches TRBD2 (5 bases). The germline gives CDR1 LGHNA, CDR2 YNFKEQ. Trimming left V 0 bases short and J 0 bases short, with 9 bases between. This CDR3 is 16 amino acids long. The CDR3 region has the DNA TGTGCCAGCAGCCAAGAAGTAGGGAGCTCCTACAATGAGCAGTTCTTC. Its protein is CASSQEVGSSYNEQFF.

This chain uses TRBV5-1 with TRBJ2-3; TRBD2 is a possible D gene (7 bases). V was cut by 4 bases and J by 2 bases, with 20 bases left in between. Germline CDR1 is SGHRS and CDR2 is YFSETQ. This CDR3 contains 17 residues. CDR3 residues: CASSPLGAGVFTDTQYF. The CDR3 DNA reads TGCGCCAGCAGCCCCCTGGGGGCGGGGGTTTTCACAGATACGCAGTATTTT. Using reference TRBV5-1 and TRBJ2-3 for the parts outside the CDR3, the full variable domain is KAGVTQTPRYLIKTRGQQVTLSCSPISGHRSVSWYQQTPGQGLQFLFEYFSETQRNKGNFPGRFSGRQFSNSRSEMNVSTLELGDSALYLCASSPLGAGVFTDTQYFGPGTRLTVL.

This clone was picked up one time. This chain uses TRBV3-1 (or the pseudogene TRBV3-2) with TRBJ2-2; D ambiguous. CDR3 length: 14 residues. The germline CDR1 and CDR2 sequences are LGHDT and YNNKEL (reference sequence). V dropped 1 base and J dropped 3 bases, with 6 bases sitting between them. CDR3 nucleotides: TGTGCCAGCAGCCAAGTTGAGGACACCGGGGAGCTGTTTTTT. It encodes CASSQVEDTGELFF.

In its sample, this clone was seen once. The CDR3 DNA follows: TGTGCCAGCAGTTTACTCGGGAACCTACGAGAGCAGTACTTC. Its protein product is CASSLLGNLREQYF. This chain connects TRBV28 to TRBJ2-7, with a tentative D call TRBD2 (5 bases). In germline, CDR1 is MDHEN, CDR2 SYDVKM. The V gene lost 2 bases and the J gene lost 7 bases, with 15 bases spanning the gap. The CDR3 sequence is 14 residues long.

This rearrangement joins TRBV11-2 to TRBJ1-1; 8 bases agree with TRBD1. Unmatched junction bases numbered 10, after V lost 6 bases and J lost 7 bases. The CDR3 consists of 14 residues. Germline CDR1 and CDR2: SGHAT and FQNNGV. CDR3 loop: CASRRTDRGGEAFF. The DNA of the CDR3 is TGTGCCAGCAGACGAACTGACAGGGGTGGTGAAGCTTTCTTT. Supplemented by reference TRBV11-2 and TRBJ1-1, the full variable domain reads EAGVAQSPRYKIIEKRQSVAFWCNPISGHATLYWYQQILGQGPKLLIQFQNNGVVDDSQLPKDRFSAERLKGVDSTLKIQPAKLEDSAVYLCASRRTDRGGEAFFGQGTRLTVV.

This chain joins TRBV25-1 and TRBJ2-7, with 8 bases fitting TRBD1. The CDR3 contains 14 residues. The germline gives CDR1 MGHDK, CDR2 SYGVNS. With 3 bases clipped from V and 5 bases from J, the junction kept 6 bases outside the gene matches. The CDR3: CASSDTDRGDEQYF. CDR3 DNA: TGTGCCAGCAGTGACACAGACAGGGGCGACGAGCAGTACTTC.

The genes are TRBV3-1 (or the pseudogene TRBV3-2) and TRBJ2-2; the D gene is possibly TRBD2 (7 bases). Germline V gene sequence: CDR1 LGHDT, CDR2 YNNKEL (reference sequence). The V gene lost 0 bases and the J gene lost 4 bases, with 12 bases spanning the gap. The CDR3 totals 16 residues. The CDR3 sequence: CASSQDGGHGTGELFF. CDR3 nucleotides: TGTGCCAGCAGCCAAGACGGGGGGCATGGCACCGGGGAGCTGTTTTTT.

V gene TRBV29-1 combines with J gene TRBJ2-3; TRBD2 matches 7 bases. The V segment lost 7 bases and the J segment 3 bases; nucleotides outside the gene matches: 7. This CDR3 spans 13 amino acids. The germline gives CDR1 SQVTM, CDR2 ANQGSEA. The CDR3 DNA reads TGCAGCGCCGCGGGAGTCGGGACAGATACGCAGTATTTT. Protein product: CSAAGVGTDTQYF.

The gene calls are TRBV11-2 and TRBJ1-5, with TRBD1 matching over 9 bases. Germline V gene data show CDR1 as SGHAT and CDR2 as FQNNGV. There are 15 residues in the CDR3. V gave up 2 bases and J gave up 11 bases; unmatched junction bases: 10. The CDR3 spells CASSLMGQGKSAQHF. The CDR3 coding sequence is TGTGCCAGCAGCTTAATGGGACAGGGAAAATCAGCCCAGCATTTT.

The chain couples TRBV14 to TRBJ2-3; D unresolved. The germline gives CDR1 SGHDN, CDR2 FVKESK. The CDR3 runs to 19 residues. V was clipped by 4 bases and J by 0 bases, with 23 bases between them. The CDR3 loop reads CASSPPSRGSIPSTDTQYF. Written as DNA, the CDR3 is TGTGCCAGCAGCCCCCCCTCCCGAGGATCAATTCCTAGCACAGATACGCAGTATTTT.

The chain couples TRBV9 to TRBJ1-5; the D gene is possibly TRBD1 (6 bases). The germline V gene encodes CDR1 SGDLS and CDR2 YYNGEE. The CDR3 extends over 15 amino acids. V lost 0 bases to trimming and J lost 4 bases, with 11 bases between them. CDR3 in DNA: TGTGCCAGCAGCGTAGAGGGGGTCCGAAATCAGCCCCAGCATTTT. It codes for CASSVEGVRNQPQHF. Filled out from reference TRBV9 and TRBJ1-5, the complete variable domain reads DSGVTQTPKHLITATGQRVTLRCSPRSGDLSVYWYQQSLDQGLQFLIQYYNGEERAKGNILERFSAQQFPDLHSELNLSSLELGDSALYFCASSVEGVRNQPQHFGDGTRLSIL.